A single sample gave rise to the 18 T cell receptor beta chains below, sequenced in a study of cytomegalovirus exposure and HLA in healthy donors. Sequencing was performed with immunoSEQ multiplex PCR; in TCRdb, only in-frame clones are kept and a portion is missing. The table shows tens of thousands of clones, with roughly nine tenths occurring only once. Input material: PBMCs. Every receptor here comes from a man aged 18-30 years in good health and CMV-seronegative.

The V gene is TRBV11-2, the J gene TRBJ2-5; possibly TRBD1 for D (7 bases). Trimming left V 4 bases short and J 5 bases short, with 17 bases between. Germline assignment: CDR1 SGHAT and CDR2 FQNNGV. The CDR3 length is 15 residues. The CDR3 protein is CASSSRGGGTETQYF. The CDR3 nucleotides are TGTGCCAGCAGCTCCCGAGGGGGCGGGACGGAGACCCAGTACTTC.

The genes are TRBV7-8 and TRBJ2-2; TRBD1 matches at 8 bases. Trimming cost V 5 bases and J 1 base; bases outside gene matches: 3. This CDR3 comprises 15 residues. The germline V gene has CDR1 SGHVS and CDR2 FQNEAQ. The CDR3 loop reads CASSIGTGNTGELFF. In DNA form, the CDR3 reads TGTGCCAGCAGCATCGGGACAGGGAACACCGGGGAGCTGTTTTTT.

This chain joins TRBV29-1 and TRBJ2-2, with TRBD2 identical over 12 bases. Germline trimming cut 5 bases from V and 1 base from J; bases unmatched to any gene: 5. The CDR3 is made up of 16 amino acids. Germline-derived CDR1 and CDR2 are SQVTM and ANQGSEA. The CDR3 DNA reads TGCAGCGTTAGACTAGCGGGAGTCGAGAACACCGGGGAGCTGTTTTTT. Its protein product is CSVRLAGVENTGELFF.

This chain joins TRBV7-2 and TRBJ2-3, with D tentatively TRBD2 (6 bases). The CDR3 extends over 16 amino acids. Per the germline V gene, CDR1 is SGHTA and CDR2 is FQGNSA. Trimming took 5 bases from V and 0 from J, leaving 15 bases between them. The CDR3 protein is CASSPWGSGSTDTQYF. The CDR3 bases are TGTGCCAGCAGCCCATGGGGGAGCGGGAGCACAGATACGCAGTATTTT.

As DNA, the CDR3 is TGTGCTAGTGGTTTTCAAACAGGGTCGCTTTCCTACGAGCAGTACTTC. It encodes CASGFQTGSLSYEQYF. The chain combines TRBV12-5 with TRBJ2-7, with D possibly being TRBD1 (6 bases). CDR1 and CDR2 (germline): LGHNT, FRNRAP. The V end lost 3 bases, the J end lost 1 base, and 16 bases lay between the germline ends. The CDR3 is made up of 16 amino acids.

V gene TRBV5-1 combines with J gene TRBJ2-5; possibly TRBD2 for D (6 bases). Germline lookup yields CDR1 SGHRS and CDR2 YFSETQ. CDR3 size: 14 residues. V lost 0 bases and J 5 bases, leaving 11 bases between the germline ends. The CDR3 DNA follows: TGCGCCAGCAGCTTGGGACTAGGGAGGGAGACCCAGTACTTC. Its protein is CASSLGLGRETQYF.

The chain combines TRBV28 with TRBJ2-7, with a weak D call TRBD2 (7 bases). The CDR3 extends over 14 amino acids. Per germline, CDR1 MDHEN and CDR2 SYDVKM. V was clipped by 5 bases and J by 5 bases, with 16 bases between them. The CDR3 loop reads CASSAGGRGDEQYF. The CDR3 bases are TGTGCCAGCAGTGCCGGGGGGCGGGGAGACGAGCAGTACTTC.

The J gene is TRBJ2-5, the V gene TRBV6-1; maybe TRBD2 (5 bases). The CDR3 has 15 residues. Trimming removed 4 bases at V and 5 bases at J, with 17 bases between. Germline V CDR1 and CDR2: MNHNS, SASEGT. The CDR3 here is CASSVLGGPTETQYF. The CDR3 DNA sequence: TGTGCCAGCAGTGTTCTGGGCGGGCCGACGGAGACCCAGTACTTC.

V is TRBV14 and J is TRBJ2-4, with D possibly being TRBD1 (6 bases). Germline values: CDR1 SGHDN, CDR2 FVKESK. CDR3 length: 12 residues. Trimming cost V 4 bases and J 15 bases, with 16 bases left between them. The CDR3 reads CASSPQGAKRYF. For the CDR3, the DNA is TGTGCCAGCAGCCCACAGGGCGCTAAACGGTACTTC. Full variable domain (rest looked up from reference TRBV14 and TRBJ2-4): EAGVTQFPSHSVIEKGQTVTLRCDPISGHDNLYWYRRVMGKEIKFLLHFVKESKQDESGMPNNRFLAERTGGTYSTLKVQPAELEDSGVYFCASSPQGAKRYFGAGTRLSVL.

The V gene is TRBV13, the J gene TRBJ2-2; 9 nucleotides line up with TRBD2. This CDR3 is 15 amino acids long. Looked up from germline, CDR1 is PRHDT and CDR2 is FYEKMQ (reference sequence). V lost 6 bases, J lost 6 bases, and 8 bases stayed unmatched. The CDR3: CASSYLSGSPGELFF. The DNA of the CDR3 is TGTGCCAGCAGTTACCTTAGCGGGAGTCCCGGGGAGCTGTTTTTT.

The chain employs TRBV30 and TRBJ2-7, with 12 bases aligning to TRBD2. CDR1 is GTSNPN and CDR2 is SVGIG in the germline V gene (reference sequence). V lost 2 bases and J lost 9; bases outside the gene matches: 8. This CDR3 has 14 amino acids. The CDR3 loop reads CAWSTGTSGWGQYF. DNA of the CDR3: TGTGCCTGGAGTACCGGGACTAGCGGGTGGGGGCAGTACTTC.

This clone has just one count. The chain carries TRBV19 and TRBJ1-1; 9 nucleotides agree with TRBD1. With 5 bases clipped from V and 0 bases from J, the junction kept 4 bases outside the gene matches. CDR3 size: 15 residues. The germline gives CDR1 LNHDA, CDR2 SQIVND (reference sequence). Written as DNA, the CDR3 is TGTGCCAGTAGTGGACAGGGGTCCATGAACACTGAAGCTTTCTTT. Protein product: CASSGQGSMNTEAFF.

The V and J genes are TRBV6-5 and TRBJ1-1, with D hard to call. The germline V gene has CDR1 MNHEY and CDR2 SVGAGI. The CDR3 is made up of 15 amino acids. V dropped 0 bases and J dropped 5 bases, with 13 bases sitting between them. The CDR3 loop reads CASSYSGVDGTEAFF. The CDR3 region has the DNA TGTGCCAGCAGTTACTCGGGAGTTGATGGAACTGAAGCTTTCTTT.

The chain has TRBV2 and TRBJ2-7; a weak D match, TRBD1 (6 bases). Germline V gene data show CDR1 as SNHLY and CDR2 as FYNNEI. V shed 7 bases and J shed 5 bases, with 9 bases lying between them. CDR3 length: 11 residues. The CDR3 loop reads CASNRAHEQYF. The CDR3 DNA sequence: TGTGCCAGCAACAGGGCTCACGAGCAGTACTTC.

The V gene is TRBV29-1, the J gene TRBJ2-5; maybe TRBD1 (6 bases). V was trimmed by 7 bases and J by 2 bases, leaving 11 bases between them. There are 12 residues in the CDR3. Germline CDR1 and CDR2: SQVTM and ANQGSEA. CDR3: CSGQGPQETQYF. The CDR3 DNA reads as TGCAGCGGTCAGGGGCCGCAAGAGACCCAGTACTTC.

This clone was seen a single time. The chain combines TRBV5-5 with TRBJ2-3, with 10 bases fitting TRBD1. The J segment lost 4 bases and the V segment lost 3 bases, leaving 2 bases of the junction unmatched. CDR3 length: 14 residues. Germline values: CDR1 SGHKS, CDR2 YYEKEE (reference sequence). CDR3 protein: CASSSGQGSDTQYF. In DNA form, the CDR3 reads TGTGCCAGCAGCTCGGGACAGGGGTCAGATACGCAGTATTTT.

The CDR3 sequence: CASSPGGGRQNTEAFF. In DNA, the CDR3 is TGTGCCAGCAGCCCCGGGGGGGGACGGCAAAACACTGAAGCTTTCTTT. The V and J genes are TRBV28 and TRBJ1-1, with D maybe TRBD1 (5 bases). The germline CDR1 and CDR2 sequences are MDHEN and SYDVKM. V lost 6 bases to trimming and J lost 2 bases, with 19 bases between them. CDR3 length: 16 residues.

The V call is TRBV5-1, the J call TRBJ2-7; 12 bases are a match to TRBD2. V was clipped by 4 bases and J by 2 bases; unmatched bases: 10. The CDR3 extends over 17 amino acids. Germline V gives CDR1 SGHRS, CDR2 YFSETQ. This CDR3 is CASSLGTSGSPPYEQYF. CDR3 DNA: TGCGCCAGCAGCCTAGGGACTAGCGGGTCCCCACCCTACGAGCAGTACTTC.